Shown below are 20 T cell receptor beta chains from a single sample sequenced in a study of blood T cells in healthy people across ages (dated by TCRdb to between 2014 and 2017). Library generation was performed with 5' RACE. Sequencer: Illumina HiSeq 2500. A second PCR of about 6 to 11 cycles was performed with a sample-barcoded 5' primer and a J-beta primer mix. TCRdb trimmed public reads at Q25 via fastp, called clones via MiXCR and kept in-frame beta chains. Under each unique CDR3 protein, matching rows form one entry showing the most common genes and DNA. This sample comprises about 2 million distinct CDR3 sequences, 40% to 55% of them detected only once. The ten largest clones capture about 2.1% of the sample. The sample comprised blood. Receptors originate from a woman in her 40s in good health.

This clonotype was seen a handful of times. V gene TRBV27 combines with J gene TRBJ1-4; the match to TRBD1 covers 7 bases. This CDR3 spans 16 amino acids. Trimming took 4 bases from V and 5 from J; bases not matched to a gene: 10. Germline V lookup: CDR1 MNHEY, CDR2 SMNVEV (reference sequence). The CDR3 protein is CASSSTGQPRNEKLFF. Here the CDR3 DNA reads TGTGCCAGCAGTTCAACGGGACAGCCAAGAAATGAAAAACTGTTTTTT.

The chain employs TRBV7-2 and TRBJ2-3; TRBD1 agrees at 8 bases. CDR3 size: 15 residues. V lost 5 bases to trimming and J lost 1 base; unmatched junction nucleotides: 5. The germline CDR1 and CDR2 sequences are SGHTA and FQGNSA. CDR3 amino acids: CASSDRGSRTDTQYF. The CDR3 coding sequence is TGTGCCAGCAGCGACAGGGGAAGCCGCACAGATACGCAGTATTTT. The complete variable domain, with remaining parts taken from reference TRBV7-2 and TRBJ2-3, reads GAGVSQSPSNKVTEKGKDVELRCDPISGHTALYWYRQSLGQGLEFLIYFQGNSAPDKSGLPSDRFSAERTGGSVSTLTIQRTQQEDSAVYLCASSDRGSRTDTQYFGPGTRLTVL.

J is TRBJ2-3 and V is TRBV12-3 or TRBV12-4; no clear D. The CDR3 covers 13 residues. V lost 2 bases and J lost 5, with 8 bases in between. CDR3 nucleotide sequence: TGTGCCAGCAGTTTAATCGTTCGAGATACGCAGTATTTT. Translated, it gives CASSLIVRDTQYF.

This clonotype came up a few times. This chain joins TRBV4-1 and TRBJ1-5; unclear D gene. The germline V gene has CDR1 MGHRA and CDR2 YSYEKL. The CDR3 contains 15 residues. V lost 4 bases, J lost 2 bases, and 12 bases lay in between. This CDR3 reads CASSRYYEGNQPQHF. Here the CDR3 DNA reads TGCGCCAGCAGCCGGTACTATGAGGGCAATCAGCCCCAGCATTTT.

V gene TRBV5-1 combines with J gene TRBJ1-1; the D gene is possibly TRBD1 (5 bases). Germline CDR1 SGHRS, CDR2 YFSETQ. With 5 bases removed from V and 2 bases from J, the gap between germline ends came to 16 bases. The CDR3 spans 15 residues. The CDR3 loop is CASRLGGGLNTEAFF. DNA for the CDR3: TGCGCCAGCAGACTCGGGGGAGGGTTAAACACTGAAGCTTTCTTT.

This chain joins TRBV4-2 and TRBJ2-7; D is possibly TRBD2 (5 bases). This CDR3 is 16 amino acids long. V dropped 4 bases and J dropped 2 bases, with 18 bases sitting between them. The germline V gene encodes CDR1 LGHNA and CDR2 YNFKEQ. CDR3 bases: TGTGCCAGCAGCCCAGAACGGACTGGTGTCACCTACGAGCAGTACTTC. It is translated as CASSPERTGVTYEQYF.

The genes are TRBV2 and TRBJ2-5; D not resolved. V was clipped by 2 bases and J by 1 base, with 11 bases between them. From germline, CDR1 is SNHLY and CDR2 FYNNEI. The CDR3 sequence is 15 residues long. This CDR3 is CASSEFGQVQETQYF. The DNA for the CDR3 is TGTGCCAGCAGTGAATTCGGGCAGGTCCAAGAGACCCAGTACTTC.

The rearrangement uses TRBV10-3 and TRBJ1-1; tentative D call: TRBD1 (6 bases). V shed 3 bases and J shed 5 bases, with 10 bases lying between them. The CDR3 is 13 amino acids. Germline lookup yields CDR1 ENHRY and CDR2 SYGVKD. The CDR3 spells CAISDGDMTEAFF. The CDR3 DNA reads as TGTGCCATCAGTGACGGGGACATGACTGAAGCTTTCTTT.

The CDR3 DNA reads as TGTGCCAGCCTCCCGACAGGGGGCCTCACCGGGGAGCTGTTTTTT. Translating gives CASLPTGGLTGELFF. This chain joins TRBV12-3 or TRBV12-4 and TRBJ2-2; 10 positions agree with TRBD1. Trimming cost V 8 bases and J 4 bases; bases outside gene matches: 7. This CDR3 contains 15 residues.

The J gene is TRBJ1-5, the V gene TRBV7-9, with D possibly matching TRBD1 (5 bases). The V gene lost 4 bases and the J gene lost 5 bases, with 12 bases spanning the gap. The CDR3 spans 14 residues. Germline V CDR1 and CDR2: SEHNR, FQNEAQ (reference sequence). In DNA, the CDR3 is TGTGCCAGCAGCTCGCCTTCGGGGGATCAGCCCCAGCATTTT. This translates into CASSSPSGDQPQHF.

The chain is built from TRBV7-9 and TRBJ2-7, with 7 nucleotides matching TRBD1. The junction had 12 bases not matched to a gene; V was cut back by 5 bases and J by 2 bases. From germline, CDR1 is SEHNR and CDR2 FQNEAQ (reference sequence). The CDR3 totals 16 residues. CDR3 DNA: TGTGCCAGCAGCGGGAAAGCCGGGACAGACACCTACGAGCAGTACTTC. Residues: CASSGKAGTDTYEQYF. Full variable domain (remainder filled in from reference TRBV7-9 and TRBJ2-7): DTGVSQNPRHKITKRGQNVTFRCDPISEHNRLYWYRQTLGQGPEFLTYFQNEAQLEKSRLLSDRFSAERPKGSFSTLEIQRTEQGDSAMYLCASSGKAGTDTYEQYFGPGTRLTVT.

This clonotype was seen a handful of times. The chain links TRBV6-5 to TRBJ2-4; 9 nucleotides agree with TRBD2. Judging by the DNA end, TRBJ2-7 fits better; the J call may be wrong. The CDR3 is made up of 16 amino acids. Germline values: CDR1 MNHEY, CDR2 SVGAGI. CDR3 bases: TGTGCCAGCGGTTCCTGGGTAGCGGGGGATCAGTGCGAGCAGTACTTC. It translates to CASGSWVAGDQCEQYF.

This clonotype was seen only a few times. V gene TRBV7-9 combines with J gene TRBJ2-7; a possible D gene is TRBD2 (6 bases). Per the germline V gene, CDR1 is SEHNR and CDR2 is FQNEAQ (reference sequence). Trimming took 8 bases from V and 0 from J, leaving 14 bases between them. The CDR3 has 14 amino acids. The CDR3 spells CASRYTGDSYEQYF. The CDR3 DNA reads TGTGCCAGCCGCTACACGGGGGACTCCTACGAGCAGTACTTC.

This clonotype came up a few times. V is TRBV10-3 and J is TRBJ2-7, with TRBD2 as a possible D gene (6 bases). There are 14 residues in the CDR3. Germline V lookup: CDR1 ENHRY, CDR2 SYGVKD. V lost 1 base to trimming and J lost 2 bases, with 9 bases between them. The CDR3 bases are TGTGCCATCAGTGAGTTCGGGGGTCCCTACGAGCAGTACTTC. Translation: CAISEFGGPYEQYF.

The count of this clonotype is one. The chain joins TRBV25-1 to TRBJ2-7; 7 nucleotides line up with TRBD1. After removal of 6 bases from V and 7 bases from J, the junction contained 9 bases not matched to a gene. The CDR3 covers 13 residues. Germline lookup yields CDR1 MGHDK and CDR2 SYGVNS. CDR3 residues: CASRETGLNEQYF. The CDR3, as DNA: TGTGCCAGCAGGGAGACAGGGCTGAATGAGCAGTACTTC.

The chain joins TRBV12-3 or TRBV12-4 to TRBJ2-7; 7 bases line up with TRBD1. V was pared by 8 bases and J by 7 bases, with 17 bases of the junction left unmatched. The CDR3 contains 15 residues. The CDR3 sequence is CASAVNRGSYNEQYF. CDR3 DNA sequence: TGTGCCAGCGCCGTAAACAGGGGATCCTACAATGAGCAGTACTTC.

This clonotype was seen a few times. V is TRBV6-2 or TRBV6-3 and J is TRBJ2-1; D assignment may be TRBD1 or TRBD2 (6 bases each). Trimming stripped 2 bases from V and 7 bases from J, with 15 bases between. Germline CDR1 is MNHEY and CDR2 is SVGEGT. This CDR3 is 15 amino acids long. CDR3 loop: CASSYRGTFWNEQFF. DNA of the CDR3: TGTGCCAGCAGTTACCGCGGGACATTTTGGAATGAGCAGTTCTTC.

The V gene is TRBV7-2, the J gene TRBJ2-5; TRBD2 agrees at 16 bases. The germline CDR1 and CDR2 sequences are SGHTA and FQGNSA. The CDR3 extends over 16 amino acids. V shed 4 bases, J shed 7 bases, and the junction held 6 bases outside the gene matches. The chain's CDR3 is CASSSGLAGGSGTQYF. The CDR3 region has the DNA TGTGCCAGCAGCTCGGGACTAGCGGGGGGGAGCGGGACCCAGTACTTC.

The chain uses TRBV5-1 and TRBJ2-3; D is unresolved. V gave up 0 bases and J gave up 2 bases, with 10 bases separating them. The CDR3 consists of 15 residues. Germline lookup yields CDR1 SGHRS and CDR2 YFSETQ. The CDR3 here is CASSLASSATDTQYF. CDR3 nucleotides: TGCGCCAGCAGCTTGGCCAGTTCAGCCACAGATACGCAGTATTTT.

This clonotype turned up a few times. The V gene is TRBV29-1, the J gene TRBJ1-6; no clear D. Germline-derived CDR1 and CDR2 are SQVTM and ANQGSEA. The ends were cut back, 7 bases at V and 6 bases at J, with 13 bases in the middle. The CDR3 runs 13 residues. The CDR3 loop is CSATDGSNSPLHF. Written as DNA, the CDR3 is TGCAGCGCCACGGACGGTAGTAATTCACCCCTCCACTTT.